These 24 T cell receptor beta chains originate from one sample sequenced in a study of OX40 agonist ivuxolimab in advanced cancers. Measured with immunoSEQ multiplex PCR; TCRdb has only the in-frame clones, and not every one. The table shows roughly 71,000 clones, with about 85% occurring only once. The sequences come from CD4+ or CD8+ T cells sorted from blood, collected in a trial of the OX40 agonist ivuxolimab. These TCRs come from an adult with an advanced solid tumor such as melanoma, head and neck, liver or kidney cancer.

V and J are TRBV6-1 and TRBJ1-5; 10 bases are a match to TRBD1. The CDR3 runs 14 residues. Germline lookup yields CDR1 MNHNS and CDR2 SASEGT. The trim removed 6 bases at V and 7 bases at J, leaving 6 bases unmatched. Written as DNA, the CDR3 is TGTGCCAGCAGGCCCGACAGGGGGCACCAGCCCCAGCATTTT. This sequence encodes CASRPDRGHQPQHF.

The CDR3 bases are TGTGCCAGCAGCCCCGGACTGCGAGATACGCAGTATTTT. It is translated as CASSPGLRDTQYF. The chain links TRBV7-2 to TRBJ2-3, with TRBD2 as a possible D gene (5 bases). This CDR3 is built from 13 residues. V lost 5 bases to trimming and J lost 5 bases, with 11 bases between them. Germline V gives CDR1 SGHTA, CDR2 FQGNSA.

The chain couples TRBV9 to TRBJ1-1; no definite D call. Trimming left V 4 bases short and J 4 bases short, with 11 bases between. Germline-derived CDR1 and CDR2 are SGDLS and YYNGEE. The CDR3 totals 13 residues. The CDR3 spells CASSTHSSTEAFF. The CDR3 DNA reads TGTGCCAGCAGCACCCACTCCTCCACTGAAGCTTTCTTT.

This sequence joins TRBV7-2 and TRBJ1-3; no definite D call. Per germline, CDR1 SGHTA and CDR2 FQGNSA. The CDR3 has 14 amino acids. Trimming stripped 1 base from V and 7 bases from J, with 11 bases between. Here the CDR3 DNA reads TGTGCCAGCAGCTTAGATGTAGGGAGTAACACCATATATTTT. Translating gives CASSLDVGSNTIYF.

This clone was detected only once. The chain links TRBV19 to TRBJ2-7; perhaps TRBD2 as D (5 bases). The CDR3 has 14 residues. The germline CDR1 and CDR2 sequences are LNHDA and SQIVND (reference sequence). Trimming shortened V by 5 bases and J by 2 bases, and 13 bases separated the two germline ends. CDR3 sequence: CASSRWTGTYEQYF. DNA for the CDR3: TGTGCCAGTAGTCGATGGACGGGGACCTACGAGCAGTACTTC.

J is TRBJ2-7 and V is TRBV28; the match to TRBD2 covers 7 bases. Unmatched junction bases numbered 8, after V lost 6 bases and J lost 3 bases. The CDR3 contains 14 residues. Germline CDR1 and CDR2: MDHEN and SYDVKM. As DNA, the CDR3 is TGTGCCAGCAGGTACCCGGGAGGCAGCTACGAGCAGTACTTC. It yields the protein CASRYPGGSYEQYF.

The chain links TRBV18 to TRBJ1-4; TRBD1 aligns across 10 bases. The CDR3 sequence is 16 residues long. With 4 bases clipped from V and 5 bases from J, the junction kept 7 bases outside the gene matches. The germline gives CDR1 KGHSH, CDR2 LQKENI. In DNA, the CDR3 is TGTGCCAGCTCACAAGTCCCGGGACAGGGGAATGAAAAACTGTTTTTT. It specifies CASSQVPGQGNEKLFF.

The chain joins TRBV15 to TRBJ1-1; TRBD1 agrees at 7 bases. The CDR3 runs 12 residues. CDR1 is LNHNV and CDR2 is YYDKDF in the germline V gene (reference sequence). V trimming: 8 bases; J trimming: 5 bases; junction bases outside the gene matches: 5. The CDR3 DNA sequence: TGTGCCACCTCCCCGGACAGGACTGAAGCTTTCTTT. Its protein is CATSPDRTEAFF.

About this clone: Other DNA sequences from this sample encode an identical CDR3 as well. The V gene is TRBV7-2, the J gene TRBJ2-7, with unresolved D. Per germline, CDR1 SGHTA and CDR2 FQGNSA. This CDR3 has 14 amino acids. V was trimmed by 0 bases and J by 1 base, leaving 7 bases between them. The CDR3 DNA reads as TGTGCCAGCAGCTTAGCGGCCAATTCCTACGAGCAGTACTTC. This encodes CASSLAANSYEQYF.

This clone is medium-sized by share. CDR3: CSTGGAMHTEAFF. The CDR3 nucleotides are TGCAGCACCGGGGGGGCGATGCACACTGAAGCTTTCTTT. V usage is TRBV29-1 and J usage is TRBJ1-1; D perhaps matches TRBD1 (6 bases). The CDR3 is 13 amino acids. V was cut by 8 bases and J by 3 bases, with 16 bases left in between. Germline V gene lookup returns CDR1 SQVTM and CDR2 ANQGSEA.

The J gene is TRBJ1-4, the V gene TRBV28, with a weak D call TRBD1 (5 bases). Germline CDR1 reads MDHEN; CDR2 reads SYDVKM. The V gene lost 3 bases and the J gene lost 8 bases, with 10 bases spanning the gap. The CDR3 contains 13 residues. DNA of the CDR3: TGTGCCAGCAGTTTCATAGGGGACGAAAAACTGTTTTTT. This gives the protein CASSFIGDEKLFF.

V is TRBV11-2 and J is TRBJ2-3; D assignment may be TRBD1 or TRBD2 (6 bases each). Trimming stripped 6 bases from V and 14 bases from J, with 21 bases between. The CDR3 sequence is 13 residues long. The germline CDR1 and CDR2 sequences are SGHAT and FQNNGV. The CDR3 loop reads CASSLSGRGDPYF. The CDR3 DNA reads TGTGCCAGCAGTCTCTCCGGTAGGGGGGATCCGTATTTT.

This clone was detected only once. The rearrangement joins TRBV27 to TRBJ1-1; D ambiguous. The CDR3 totals 20 residues. Germline V gene sequence: CDR1 MNHEY, CDR2 SMNVEV (reference sequence). Trimming shortened V by 3 bases and J by 1 base, and 27 bases separated the two germline ends. The CDR3 DNA reads TGTGCCAGCAGTTTCCAGAAGGGTGAAGGACGCGTACAGTCGAACACTGAAGCTTTCTTT. Translated: CASSFQKGEGRVQSNTEAFF.

J is TRBJ1-2 and V is TRBV28; D might be TRBD1 (5 bases). The CDR3 consists of 12 residues. Germline loops: CDR1 MDHEN, CDR2 SYDVKM. V dropped 10 bases and J dropped 4 bases, with 13 bases sitting between them. CDR3 nucleotide sequence: TGTGCCACCGAGGGGCTCCGCTATGGCTACACCTTC. Translation gives CATEGLRYGYTF.

The CDR3 DNA follows: TGTGCCAGCAGCTTGGGGCGGGGCGGGAGGAGAGAGACCCAGTACTTC. Its protein product is CASSLGRGGRRETQYF. This chain uses TRBV5-5 with TRBJ2-5, with TRBD2 matching 8 bases. Germline trimming cut 0 bases from V and 4 bases from J; bases unmatched to any gene: 8. Germline V gene lookup returns CDR1 SGHKS and CDR2 YYEKEE (reference sequence). CDR3 size: 16 residues.

The chain's CDR3 is CASSPSIGQGASYEQYF. CDR3 nucleotide sequence: TGTGCCAGCAGCCCTTCTATTGGGCAGGGGGCATCCTACGAGCAGTACTTC. V and J are TRBV11-2 and TRBJ2-7, with 8 bases that match TRBD1. CDR3 length equals 17 residues. Trimming took 5 bases from V and 1 from J; bases not matched to a gene: 13. In germline, CDR1 is SGHAT, CDR2 FQNNGV.

This chain uses TRBV27 with TRBJ1-1; maybe TRBD1 (5 bases). The length of the CDR3 is 16 residues. Between the trimmed V and J ends, which lost 2 bases and 3 bases, there was a span of 16 bases. Germline assignment: CDR1 MNHEY and CDR2 SMNVEV (reference sequence). The chain's CDR3 is CASSLSPAGSDTEAFF. The CDR3 DNA reads TGTGCCAGCAGTTTAAGCCCCGCAGGGTCGGACACTGAAGCTTTCTTT.

The chain employs TRBV14 and TRBJ1-2, with D unresolved. This CDR3 is 14 amino acids long. The V end lost 5 bases, the J end lost 1 base, and 11 bases lay between the germline ends. CDR1 and CDR2 (germline): SGHDN, FVKESK. CDR3 nucleotides: TGTGCCAGCAGCAAGGCGGGATTTAACTATGGCTACACCTTC. Translated: CASSKAGFNYGYTF. The full variable domain, completed using reference TRBV14 and TRBJ1-2, is EAGVTQFPSHSVIEKGQTVTLRCDPISGHDNLYWYRRVMGKEIKFLLHFVKESKQDESGMPNNRFLAERTGGTYSTLKVQPAELEDSGVYFCASSKAGFNYGYTFGSGTRLTVV.

V usage is TRBV6-1 and J usage is TRBJ1-4; D not certain. Per the germline V gene, CDR1 is MNHNS and CDR2 is SASEGT. CDR3 length: 13 amino acids. Trimming removed 5 bases at V and 7 bases at J, with 11 bases between. This chain's CDR3 is CASSLEGSEKLFF. As DNA, the CDR3 is TGTGCCAGCAGTCTAGAGGGATCTGAAAAACTGTTTTTT.

The CDR3 loop reads CASSQEGLAGGLFRDEQFF. The CDR3 coding sequence is TGTGCCAGCAGCCAAGAGGGGCTAGCGGGAGGTCTTTTTCGGGATGAGCAGTTCTTC. This chain uses TRBV21-1 with TRBJ2-1; the table's D call TRBD2 went unverified against the DNA. TRBV21-1 corresponds to a pseudogene. The CDR3 runs 19 residues.

The V and J genes are TRBV6-4 and TRBJ2-6; D is perhaps TRBD1 (6 bases). The germline CDR1 and CDR2 sequences are MRHNA and SNTAGT. Trimming removed 5 bases at V and 1 base at J, with 15 bases between. This CDR3 has 17 residues. For the CDR3, the DNA is TGTGCCAGCAGTCTGACAGGCACCTCGTCTGGGGCCAACGTCCTGACTTTC. Translated: CASSLTGTSSGANVLTF.

This chain's CDR3 is CAWSANWGTGEAFF. The CDR3 DNA sequence: TGTGCCTGGAGCGCGAATTGGGGGACGGGGGAAGCTTTCTTT. The chain is built from TRBV30 and TRBJ1-1; D is perhaps TRBD1 (5 bases). Germline V gene lookup returns CDR1 GTSNPN and CDR2 SVGIG (reference sequence). The CDR3 extends over 14 amino acids. V was clipped by 3 bases and J by 8 bases, with 19 bases between them. Full variable domain (remainder filled in from reference TRBV30 and TRBJ1-1): SQTIHQWPATLVQPVGSPLSLECTVEGTSNPNLYWYRQAAGRGLQLLFYSVGIGQISSEVPQNLSASRPQDRQFILSSKKLLLSDSGFYLCAWSANWGTGEAFFGQGTRLTVV.

The chain combines TRBV28 with TRBJ2-1, with 10 bases that match TRBD2. Germline CDR1 is MDHEN and CDR2 is SYDVKM. V lost 4 bases to trimming and J lost 7 bases; unmatched junction nucleotides: 7. CDR3 size: 15 residues. The CDR3 here is CASSSPSGGTNEQFF. The CDR3 DNA follows: TGTGCCAGCAGTTCCCCTAGCGGGGGAACGAATGAGCAGTTCTTC.

V is TRBV5-6 and J is TRBJ2-7, with D maybe TRBD2 (6 bases). The CDR3 has 15 residues. V shed 4 bases and J shed 4 bases, with 18 bases lying between them. CDR1 is SGHDT and CDR2 is YYEEEE in the germline V gene. The CDR3 reads CASSTRAGRHYEQYF. CDR3 DNA sequence: TGTGCCAGCAGCACCCGAGCGGGCCGCCATTACGAGCAGTACTTC.